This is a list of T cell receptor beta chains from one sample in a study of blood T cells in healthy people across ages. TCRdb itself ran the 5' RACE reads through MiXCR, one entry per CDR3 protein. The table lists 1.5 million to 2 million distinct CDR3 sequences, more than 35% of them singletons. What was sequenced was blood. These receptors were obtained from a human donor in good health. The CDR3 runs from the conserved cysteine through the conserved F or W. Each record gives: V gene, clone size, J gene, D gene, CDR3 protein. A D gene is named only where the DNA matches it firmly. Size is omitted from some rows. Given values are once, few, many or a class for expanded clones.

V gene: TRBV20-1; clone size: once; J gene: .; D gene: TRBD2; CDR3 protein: CSAGGFATYEQYF
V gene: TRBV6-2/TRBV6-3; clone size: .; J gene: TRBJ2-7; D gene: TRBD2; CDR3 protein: CASSKTSGGPGNSYEQYF
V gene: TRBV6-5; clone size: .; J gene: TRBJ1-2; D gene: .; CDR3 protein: CASRTWLTGGYGYTF
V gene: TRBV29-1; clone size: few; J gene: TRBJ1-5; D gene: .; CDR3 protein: CSVVSSNQPQHF
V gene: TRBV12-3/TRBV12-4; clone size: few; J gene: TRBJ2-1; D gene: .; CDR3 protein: CASSLEGGWNEQFF
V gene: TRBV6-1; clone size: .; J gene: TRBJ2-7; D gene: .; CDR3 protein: CASSEHGSYYEQYF
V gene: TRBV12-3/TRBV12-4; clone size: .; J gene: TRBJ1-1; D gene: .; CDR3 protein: CASSFGRRTEAFF
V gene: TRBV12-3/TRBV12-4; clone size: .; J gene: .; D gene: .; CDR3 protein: CASSHSGHPDVETQYF
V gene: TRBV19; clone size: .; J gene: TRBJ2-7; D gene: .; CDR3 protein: CASSMWGAHEQYF
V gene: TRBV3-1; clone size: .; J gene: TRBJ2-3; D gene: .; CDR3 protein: CASSQVSGVGDTQYF
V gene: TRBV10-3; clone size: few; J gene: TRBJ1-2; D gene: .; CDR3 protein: CAISEALYGYTF
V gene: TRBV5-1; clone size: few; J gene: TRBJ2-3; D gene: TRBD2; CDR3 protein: CASSLEGDYSQDTQYF
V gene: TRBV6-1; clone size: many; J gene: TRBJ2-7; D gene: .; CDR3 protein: CASSNRRGTYEQYF
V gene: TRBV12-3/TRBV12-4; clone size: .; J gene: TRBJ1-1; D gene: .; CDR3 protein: CASSKGTRNTEAFF
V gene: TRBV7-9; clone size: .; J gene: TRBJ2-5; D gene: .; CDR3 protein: CASSPSASNQETQYF
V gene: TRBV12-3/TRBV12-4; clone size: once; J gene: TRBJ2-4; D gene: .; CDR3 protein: CASSSPGGLTLAKNIQYF
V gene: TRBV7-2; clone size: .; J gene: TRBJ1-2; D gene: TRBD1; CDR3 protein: CASRRDRAGGYTF
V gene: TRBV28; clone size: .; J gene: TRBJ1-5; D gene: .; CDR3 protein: CASSFKGWTPKPQHF
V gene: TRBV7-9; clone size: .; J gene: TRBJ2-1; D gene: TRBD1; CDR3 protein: CASSLSWTGRNEQFF
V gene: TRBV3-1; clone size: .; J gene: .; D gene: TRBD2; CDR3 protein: CASSQRSGSEQYF
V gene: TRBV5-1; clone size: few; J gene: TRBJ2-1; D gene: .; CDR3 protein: CASSYGSLSYNEQFF
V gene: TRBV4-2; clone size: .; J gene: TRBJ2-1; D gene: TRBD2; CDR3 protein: CASSQDSGGGADGNEQFF
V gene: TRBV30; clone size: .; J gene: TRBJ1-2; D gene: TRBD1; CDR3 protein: CAWSPPGQGPNYGYTF
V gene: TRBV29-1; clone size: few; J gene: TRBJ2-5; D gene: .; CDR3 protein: CGVERGETQYF